This TCR beta chain derives from a study of cytomegalovirus exposure and HLA in healthy donors. Whole-study results and caveats: A reported reduction in N-insertions relative to the roughly 700-donor mean was seen in an Asian-associated ancestry cluster in a later analysis. For most TCR beta V segments, an earlier analysis put the productive rate at about 87% or about 30% of the time.

In regard to this clone: What it binds is not known.

PCR amplification relied on 60 Vbeta primers (plus 13 Jbeta primers). The protocol was immunoSEQ multiplex PCR, while the TCRdb copy is restricted to in-frame clones and leaves out a portion. Among 150,000 to 160,000 clones listed, more than 75% were seen once. The sample taken for sequencing was PBMCs. This receptor was identified in a woman aged 18-30 years in good health and CMV-seronegative.

The chain's CDR3 is CASSKGLRGREANYGYTF. In DNA, the CDR3 is TGTGCCAGCAGCAAAGGGCTAAGGGGCAGGGAGGCTAACTATGGCTACACCTTC. This rearrangement joins TRBV21-1 to TRBJ1-2. TRBV21-1 is designated a pseudogene. This CDR3 spans 18 amino acids.